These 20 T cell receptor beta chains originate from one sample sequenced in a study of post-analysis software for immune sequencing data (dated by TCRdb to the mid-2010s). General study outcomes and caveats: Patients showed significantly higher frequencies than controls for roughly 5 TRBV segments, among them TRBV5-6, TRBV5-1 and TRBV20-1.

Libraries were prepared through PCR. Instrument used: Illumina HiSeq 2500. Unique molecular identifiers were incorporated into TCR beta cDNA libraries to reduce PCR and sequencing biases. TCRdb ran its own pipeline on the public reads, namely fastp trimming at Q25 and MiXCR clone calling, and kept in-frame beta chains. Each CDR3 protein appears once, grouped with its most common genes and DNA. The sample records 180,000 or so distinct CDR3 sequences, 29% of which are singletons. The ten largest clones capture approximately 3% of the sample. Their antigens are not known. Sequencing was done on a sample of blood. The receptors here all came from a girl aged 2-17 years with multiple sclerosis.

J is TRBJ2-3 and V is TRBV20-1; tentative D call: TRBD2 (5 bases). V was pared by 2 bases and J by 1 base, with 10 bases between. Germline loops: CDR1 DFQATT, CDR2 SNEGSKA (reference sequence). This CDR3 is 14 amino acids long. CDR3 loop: CSARTSGRTDTQYF. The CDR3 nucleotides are TGCAGTGCTAGAACAAGCGGACGCACAGATACGCAGTATTTT.

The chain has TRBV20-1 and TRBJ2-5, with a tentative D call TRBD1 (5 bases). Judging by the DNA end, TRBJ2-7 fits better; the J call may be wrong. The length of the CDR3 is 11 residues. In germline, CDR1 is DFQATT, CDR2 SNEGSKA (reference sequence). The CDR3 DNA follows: TGCAGTGCTAGACAGGGATACGAGCAGTACTTC. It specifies CSARQGYEQYF.

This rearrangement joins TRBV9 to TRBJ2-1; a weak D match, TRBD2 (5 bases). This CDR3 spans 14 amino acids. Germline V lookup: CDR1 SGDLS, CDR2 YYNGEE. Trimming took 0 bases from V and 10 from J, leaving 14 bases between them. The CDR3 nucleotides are TGTGCCAGCAGCGTAGGAGCGGCTACCTACGAGCAGTTCTTC. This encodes CASSVGAATYEQFF.

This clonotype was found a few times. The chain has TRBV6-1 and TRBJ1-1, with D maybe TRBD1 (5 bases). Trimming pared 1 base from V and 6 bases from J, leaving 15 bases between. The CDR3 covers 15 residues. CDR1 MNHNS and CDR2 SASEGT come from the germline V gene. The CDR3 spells CASSEVGGVGAEAFF. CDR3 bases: TGTGCCAGCAGTGAAGTTGGAGGGGTCGGCGCTGAAGCTTTCTTT.

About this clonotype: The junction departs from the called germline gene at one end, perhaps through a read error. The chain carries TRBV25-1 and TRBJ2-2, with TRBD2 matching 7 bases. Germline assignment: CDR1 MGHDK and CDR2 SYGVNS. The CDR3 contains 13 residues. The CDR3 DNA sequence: TGTGCCAGTACCCGGGACTATGGCGGGGAGCGGTTTTTT. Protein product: CASTRDYGGERFF. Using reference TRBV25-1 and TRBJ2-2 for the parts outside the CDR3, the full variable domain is EADIYQTPRYLVIGTGKKITLECSQTMGHDKMYWYQQDPGMELHLIHYSYGVNSTEKGDLSSESTVSRIRTEHFPLTLESARPSHTSQYLCASTRDYGGERFFGEGSRLTVL.

The CDR3, as DNA: TGTGCCAGCAGCTTAATGACAGGGAGGCGGGGTGAAAAACTGTTTTTT. Its protein is CASSLMTGRRGEKLFF. The chain has TRBV5-6 and TRBJ1-4; 7 bases line up with TRBD1. This CDR3 is built from 16 residues. Germline CDR1 is SGHDT and CDR2 is YYEEEE. V shed 2 bases and J 7 bases; nucleotides not matched to a gene: 11.

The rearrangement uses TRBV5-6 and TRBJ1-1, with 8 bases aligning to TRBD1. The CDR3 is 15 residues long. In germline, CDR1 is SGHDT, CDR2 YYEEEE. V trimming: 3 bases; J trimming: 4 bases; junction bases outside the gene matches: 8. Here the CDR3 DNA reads TGTGCCAGCAGCTACCGGACAGGGCCGGGCACTGAAGCTTTCTTT. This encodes CASSYRTGPGTEAFF.

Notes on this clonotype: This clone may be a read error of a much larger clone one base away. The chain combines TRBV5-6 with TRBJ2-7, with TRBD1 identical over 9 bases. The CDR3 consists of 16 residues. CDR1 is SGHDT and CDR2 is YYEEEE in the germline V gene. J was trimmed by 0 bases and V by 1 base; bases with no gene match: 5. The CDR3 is CASSLHGTGSSYEQYF. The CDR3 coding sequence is TGTGCCAGCAGCTTGCACGGGACAGGGAGCTCCTACGAGCAGTACTTC.

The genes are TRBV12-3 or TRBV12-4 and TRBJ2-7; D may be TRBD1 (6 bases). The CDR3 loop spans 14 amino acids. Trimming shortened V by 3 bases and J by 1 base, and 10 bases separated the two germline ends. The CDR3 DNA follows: TGTGCCAGCAGTTTGCAGGACAGATCCTACGAGCAGTACTTC. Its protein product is CASSLQDRSYEQYF.

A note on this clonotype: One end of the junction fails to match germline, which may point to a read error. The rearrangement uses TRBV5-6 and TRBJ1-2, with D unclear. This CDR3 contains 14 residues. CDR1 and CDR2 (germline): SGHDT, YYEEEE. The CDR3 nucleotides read TGTGCCTGCAGCTTGTATATGGGTGGCTATGGCTACACCTTC. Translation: CACSLYMGGYGYTF.

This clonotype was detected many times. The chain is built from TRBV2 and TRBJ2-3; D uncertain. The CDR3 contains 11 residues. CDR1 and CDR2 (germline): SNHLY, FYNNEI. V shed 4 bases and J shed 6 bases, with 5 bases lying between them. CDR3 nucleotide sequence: TGTGCCAGCAGTGTTGGGGATACGCAGTATTTT. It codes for CASSVGDTQYF.

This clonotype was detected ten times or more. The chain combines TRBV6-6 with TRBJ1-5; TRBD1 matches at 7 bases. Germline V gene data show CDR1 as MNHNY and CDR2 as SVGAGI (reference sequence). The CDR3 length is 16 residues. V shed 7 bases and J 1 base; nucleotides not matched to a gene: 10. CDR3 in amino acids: CASNSLIQGSNQPQHF. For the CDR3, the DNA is TGTGCCAGCAACAGCTTAATACAGGGGAGCAATCAGCCCCAGCATTTT.

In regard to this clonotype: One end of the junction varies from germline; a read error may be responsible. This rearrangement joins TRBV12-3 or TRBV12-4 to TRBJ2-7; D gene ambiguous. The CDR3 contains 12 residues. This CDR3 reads CVSSRSTYEQYF. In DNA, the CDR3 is TGTGTCAGCAGCCGTTCTACCTACGAGCAGTACTTC.

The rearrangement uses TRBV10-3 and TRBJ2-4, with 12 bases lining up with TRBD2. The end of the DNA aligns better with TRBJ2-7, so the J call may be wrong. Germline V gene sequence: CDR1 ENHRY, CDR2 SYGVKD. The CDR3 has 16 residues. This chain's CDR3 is CAITQTSGRGRTEQYF. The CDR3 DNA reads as TGTGCCATCACACAGACTAGCGGGAGAGGTCGCACCGAGCAGTACTTC.

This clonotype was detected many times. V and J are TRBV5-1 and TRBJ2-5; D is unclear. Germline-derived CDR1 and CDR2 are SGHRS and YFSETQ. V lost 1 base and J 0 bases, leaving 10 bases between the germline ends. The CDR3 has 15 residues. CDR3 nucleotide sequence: TGCGCCAGCAGCTTGACTGGTCAGAACCAAGAGACCCAGTACTTC. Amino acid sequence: CASSLTGQNQETQYF.

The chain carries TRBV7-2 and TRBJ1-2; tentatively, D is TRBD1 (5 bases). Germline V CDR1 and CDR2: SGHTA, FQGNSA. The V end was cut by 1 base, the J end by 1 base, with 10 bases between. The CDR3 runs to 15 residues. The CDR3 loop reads CASSLVGASNYGYTF. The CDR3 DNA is TGTGCCAGCAGCTTAGTAGGGGCGAGTAACTATGGCTACACCTTC.

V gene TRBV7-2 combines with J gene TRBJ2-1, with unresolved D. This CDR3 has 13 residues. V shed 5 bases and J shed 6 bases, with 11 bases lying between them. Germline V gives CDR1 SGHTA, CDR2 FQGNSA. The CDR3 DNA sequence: TGTGCCAGCAGCCCACGCCTACCCAATGAGCAGTTCTTC. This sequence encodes CASSPRLPNEQFF.

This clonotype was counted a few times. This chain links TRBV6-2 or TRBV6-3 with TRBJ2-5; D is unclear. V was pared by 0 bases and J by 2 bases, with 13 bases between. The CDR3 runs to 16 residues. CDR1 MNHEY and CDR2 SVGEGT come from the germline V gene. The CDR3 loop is CASSYSQRPQQETQYF. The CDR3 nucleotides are TGTGCCAGCAGTTACTCCCAACGACCCCAGCAAGAGACCCAGTACTTC.

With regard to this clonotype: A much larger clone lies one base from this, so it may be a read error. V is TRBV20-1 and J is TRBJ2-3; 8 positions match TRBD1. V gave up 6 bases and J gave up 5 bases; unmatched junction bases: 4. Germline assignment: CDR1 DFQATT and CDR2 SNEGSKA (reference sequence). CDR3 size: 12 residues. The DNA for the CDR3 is TGCAGTGCCAAGACAGGGGAAGATACGCAGTATTTT. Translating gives CSAKTGEDTQYF.

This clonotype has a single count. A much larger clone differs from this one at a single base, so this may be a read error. As DNA, the CDR3 is TGCAGTGCCCGACGCACGGGGACAGCTCAAGAGACCCAGTTCTTC. Translating it yields CSARRTGTAQETQFF. The chain uses TRBV20-1 and TRBJ2-1; 7 positions agree with TRBD1. This CDR3 has 15 residues. V lost 6 bases and J lost 13; bases outside the gene matches: 21. CDR1 is DFQATT and CDR2 is SNEGSKA in the germline V gene (reference sequence).